This T cell receptor beta chain appears in the sequencing data of a study of T cells after yellow fever vaccination (dated by TCRdb to between 2018 and 2020). Describing the broader study: Libraries from fractions with low cell numbers were prepared with the SMART-Seq v4 Ultra Low Input RNA kit. To follow T-cell clones before and after both primary and booster YFV17D yellow fever vaccination, bulk TCR alpha and beta repertoires underwent longitudinal sequencing. Two healthy male donors made up the cohort, one aged 18 to 29 years and the other aged 30 to 40 years. Blood was drawn at multiple timepoints before and after primary and secondary immunization, with bulk PBMC replicates and cell subsets isolated.

Sequencing instrument: Illumina NovaSeq 6000. Synthesis of TCR cDNA relied on 5'RACE template switching, a step that introduced a universal primer site along with unique molecular identifiers. Priming for cDNA synthesis came from both the TCR alpha and TCR beta constant segments. Libraries were amplified in two PCR steps, with sample barcodes and sequencing adapters added in the second step. Sequencing of the libraries was done on either Illumina HiSeq 2500 (2x100 bp) or NovaSeq (2x150 bp). On the study's bioinformatics: Demultiplexing of reads and collapsing into UMI consensus sequences were performed with MIGEC, and V(D)J alignment was carried out with MiXCR. Vaccine-responding clonotypes were identified with edgeR using replicate PBMC samples, with FDR below 0.01 and a log2 fold change above 5 up to day 15 being required. Each bulk clonotype received a CD4 or CD8 identity based on whether the sequenced CD4 or CD8 repertoire contained that clonotype at higher abundance. In-frame beta chains were kept once TCRdb had trimmed the public reads at Q25 with fastp and called clones with MiXCR. Entries are consolidated by CDR3 protein sequence, retaining the most common genes and DNA. TCRdb, not the authors, supplied the V and J calls. The sample has some 150,000 distinct CDR3 sequences on record, about a tenth of them singletons. The ten largest clonotypes hold 35% to 40% of the sample.

Study-wide findings and limitations: After the booster, most clones that had expanded after primary vaccination were detected again (about 97% of CD4 and more than 85% of CD8), suggesting broad maintenance of memory. Computational filtering was required because FACS-sorted repertoires could contain abundant contaminating clonotypes from the bulk population. A small fraction of clonotypes appeared in both the CD4 and CD8 compartments, likely as a result of convergent recombination. Because only two donors were included in the study, the extent to which the findings can be generalized is limited. The secondary T-cell response was found to be weaker but faster than the primary response, with a peak reached on day 5 rather than on day 15.

The CDR3 measures 13 amino acids from cysteine to phenylalanine. Just the 39-base CDR3 DNA is kept, in frame starting at base 1. Germline trimming: 5 bases from V, 2 bases from J; junction bases outside gene matches: 6. CDR1 DFQATT and CDR2 SNEGSKA are derived from the germline V gene (reference sequence). This clonotype was counted between two and nine times. Its antigen is currently not known. No base quality values were provided; no much bigger clone lies one nucleotide off. In light of the paper, this sample's treatment or condition label describes: live attenuated yellow fever vaccine strain. A standard Ficoll-Paque protocol was used to isolate PBMCs from peripheral blood. Dynabeads CD4 and CD8 positive selection kits were used to isolate the CD4 and CD8 T-cell fractions. TriZol was used to extract RNA from bulk PBMCs, from CD4 and CD8 fractions, and from dextramer-positive and dextramer-negative fractions.

Sequenced material: CD8+ T cells sorted from PBMCs, taken 45 days after the yellow fever booster vaccination. The receptor chain draws on TRBV20-1 and TRBJ2-7; TRBD2 matches 7 bases in the middle. The origin of this receptor is a man aged 18 to 30 who received the YFV17D yellow fever vaccine. CDR3 protein: CSASGGLAYEQYF. The DNA reads as follows: TGCAGTGCTTCGGGAGGACTAGCCTACGAGCAGTACTTC.